A selection of T cell receptor beta chains follows, all from one sample in a study of post-analysis software for immune sequencing data. TCRdb recomputed calls from the PCR reads with MiXCR, one row per CDR3 protein. Counted here are approximately 660,000 distinct CDR3 sequences, 55% to 60% occurring once; the ten biggest clones make up around 11%. Sequencing was performed on blood. The receptors stem from a girl aged 2 to 10 with multiple sclerosis. Each CDR3 is given with its conserved first and last residue. The D gene is left open where the match is weak. Not all rows give a size; the values are once, few, many and, for expanded clones, a class.

v_call,d_call,j_call,clone_size,cdr3_nt,cdr3_aa
TRBV20-1,NA,TRBJ2-5,NA,TGCAGTGGCATACAGTTACAAGAGACCCAGTACTTC,CSGIQLQETQYF
TRBV9,TRBD1,TRBJ1-1,NA,TGTGCCAGCTCCCCCCCGGACAGGGGGCGGCCTGAAGCTTTCTTT,CASSPPDRGRPEAFF
TRBV3-1,TRBD1,TRBJ2-4,NA,TGTGCCAGCAGCCACGGACAGGGGCTAAACATTCAGTACTTC,CASSHGQGLNIQYF
TRBV11-2,NA,TRBJ2-1,NA,TGTGCCAGCAGCGCCGATTCGGTCGTGGAGTTCTTC,CASSADSVVEFF
TRBV5-1,TRBD1,TRBJ1-1,NA,TGCGCCAGCAGCAAAAGACAGGGACTGACTGAAGCTTTCTTT,CASSKRQGLTEAFF
TRBV10-3,TRBD2,TRBJ2-3,NA,TGTGCCATCAGTTTTACTAGCGGACTCGATATTACGCAGTATTTT,CAISFTSGLDITQYF
TRBV20-1,TRBD1,TRBJ1-6,NA,TGCAGTGCTACACCGGGACAGGGGGCCGTTGGGGGTTCACCCCTCCACTTT,CSATPGQGAVGGSPLHF
TRBV12-3/TRBV12-4,TRBD1,TRBJ1-2,few,TGTGCCAGCAGAACGGACAGGGGGGAGGGCTACACCTTC,CASRTDRGEGYTF
TRBV7-8,TRBD1,TRBJ1-1,NA,TGTGCCAGCAGCTCAGGGGGCTATAACACTGAAGCTTTCTTT,CASSSGGYNTEAFF
TRBV5-4,NA,TRBJ1-5,few,TGTGCCAGCAGCTACCGCCCGGGCAATCAGCCCCAGCATTTT,CASSYRPGNQPQHF
TRBV5-5,NA,TRBJ2-7,NA,TGTGCCAGCAGCTTGGATCCGGGTCTAACCTACGAGCAGTACTTC,CASSLDPGLTYEQYF
TRBV7-2,TRBD1,TRBJ2-7,few,TGTGCCAGCAGGTCCCGGGACAGGGTTGAGCAGTACTTC,CASRSRDRVEQYF
TRBV28,NA,TRBJ2-3,few,TGTGCCAGCAGTCCCGTAGAGGCGGATACGCAGTATTTT,CASSPVEADTQYF
TRBV27,NA,TRBJ2-1,NA,TGTGCCAGCAGTTTACAAGCGCCGAGTGAGCAGTTCTTC,CASSLQAPSEQFF
TRBV14,NA,TRBJ1-1,NA,TGTGCCAGCAGCCAAGAACGTGTAGCTGAAGCTTTCTTT,CASSQERVAEAFF
TRBV27,NA,TRBJ2-7,NA,TGTGCCAGCAGTTTCAGGGACTCCCGTGACGAGCAGTACTTC,CASSFRDSRDEQYF
TRBV29-1,NA,TRBJ1-2,few,TGCAGCGTTCGGCCGGCAGCCACCAGCAACTATGGCTACACCTTC,CSVRPAATSNYGYTF
TRBV20-1,NA,TRBJ2-7,few,TGCAGTGCAAGGACAGCGGGTCCCTACGAGCAGTACTTC,CSARTAGPYEQYF
TRBV20-1,TRBD1,TRBJ2-4,NA,TGCAGTGCCAACCCGGGACAGTCCAAAAACATTCAGTACTTC,CSANPGQSKNIQYF
TRBV20-1,TRBD2,TRBJ2-1,few,TGCAGTGCTGGCTTTTCGGGGGGACGGGCCTACTACAATGAGCAGTTCTTC,CSAGFSGGRAYYNEQFF
TRBV20-1,TRBD1,TRBJ2-3,NA,TGCAGTGCTCATTCAACAGGGGGCACAGATACGCAGTATTTT,CSAHSTGGTDTQYF
TRBV20-1,NA,TRBJ1-6,few,TGCAGTGCCGGGGGAGTTAGCCATAATTCACCCCTCCACTTT,CSAGGVSHNSPLHF
TRBV29-1,TRBD1,TRBJ2-4,few,TGCAGCGTTGACCCCGGGACAGGCCAAAACATTCAGTACTTC,CSVDPGTGQNIQYF
TRBV28,TRBD2,TRBJ2-3,NA,TGTGCCAGCAACGACCGGGGGGTGACAGATACGCAGTATTTT,CASNDRGVTDTQYF
TRBV6-6,NA,TRBJ2-7,NA,TGTGCCAGCAGCTACTCGGGGATCGTCTACGAGCAGTACTTC,CASSYSGIVYEQYF
TRBV6-1,TRBD1,TRBJ2-1,NA,TGTGCCAGCAGGACGGACAGGGGGTCCTACAATGAGCAGTTCTTC,CASRTDRGSYNEQFF
TRBV7-2,NA,TRBJ2-1,NA,TGTGCCAGCAGCCCAGACCTAGGTCCCTACGAGCAGTTCTTC,CASSPDLGPYEQFF
TRBV18,TRBD1,TRBJ2-3,once,TGTGCCAGCTCACCATCTTCGGACAGGGGGTTGAGAGATACGCAGTATTTT,CASSPSSDRGLRDTQYF
TRBV7-9,NA,TRBJ2-3,NA,TGTGCCAGCAGCTTGGGTCCCCAGCGTTCTTCCACAGATACGCAGTATTTT,CASSLGPQRSSTDTQYF
TRBV19,NA,TRBJ1-4,NA,TGTGCCAGTAGTGCCCCGGGTGCAACTAATGAAAAACTGTTTTTT,CASSAPGATNEKLFF
TRBV3-1,TRBD2,TRBJ2-4,NA,TGTGCCAGCAGCCAAGCGACTAGCGGGCCTCAGTACTTC,CASSQATSGPQYF
TRBV5-1,NA,TRBJ2-5,NA,TGCGCCAGCAGCGCACTGGTTGAGAGGGCCAGTCAAGAGACCCAGTACTTC,CASSALVERASQETQYF
TRBV6-2/TRBV6-3,TRBD2,TRBJ2-5,NA,TGTGCCAGCAGTTACTCGAAGCGGGGAGACCAAGAGACCCAGTACTTC,CASSYSKRGDQETQYF
TRBV6-6,TRBD2,TRBJ2-4,NA,TGTGCCAGCAATCCGACTAGCGGGAGACAAGAGCAGTACTTC,CASNPTSGRQEQYF
TRBV7-2,TRBD2,TRBJ2-1,NA,TGTGCCAGCAGCCCCACAAAGACTAGCGGGCGGGATGAGCAGTTCTTC,CASSPTKTSGRDEQFF
TRBV10-3,NA,TRBJ2-5,once,TGTGCCATCAGGGGGGGACAGTGGCAAGAGACCCAGTACTTC,CAIRGGQWQETQYF
TRBV11-1,NA,TRBJ2-2,NA,TGTGCCAGCAGCTCAACCCTCGACAGACACGGGGAGCTGTTTTTT,CASSSTLDRHGELFF
TRBV29-1,TRBD2,TRBJ2-3,NA,TGCAGCGTTGAAGTAGGACTAGCGGGGTATACAGATACGCAGTATTTT,CSVEVGLAGYTDTQYF
TRBV5-1,TRBD2,TRBJ2-7,NA,TGCGCCAGCAGCGGAGGGGAGGGCGAGCAGTACTTC,CASSGGEGEQYF
TRBV12-3/TRBV12-4,TRBD2,TRBJ2-1,NA,TGTGCCAGCAGTCCCCTGGGACTAGTCCGGAATGAGCAGTTCTTC,CASSPLGLVRNEQFF
TRBV7-3,TRBD2,TRBJ2-1,NA,TGTGCCAGCAGGGGACTAGCGGCTTCTAATGAGCAGTTCTTC,CASRGLAASNEQFF
TRBV12-3/TRBV12-4,TRBD1,TRBJ2-7,NA,TGTGCCAGCAGTTACCACCAGGGGGCATCTGGCGAGCAGTACTTC,CASSYHQGASGEQYF
TRBV29-1,NA,TRBJ1-1,few,TGCAGCGTTGTCAGGGGCTCTGAAGCTTTCTTT,CSVVRGSEAFF
TRBV29-1,NA,TRBJ2-5,NA,TGCAGCGTTGTAGTAGGAAAAGAGACCCAGTACTTC,CSVVVGKETQYF
TRBV12-3/TRBV12-4,NA,TRBJ1-5,NA,TGTGCCAGCAGCCCCGACGACAATCAGCCCCAGCATTTT,CASSPDDNQPQHF
TRBV4-3,TRBD2,TRBJ2-1,NA,TGCGCCAGCAGCCAAGATTGGGAAGCGGGGGGGACGGGTTATGAGCAGTTCTTC,CASSQDWEAGGTGYEQFF
TRBV29-1,TRBD1,TRBJ1-1,NA,TGCAGCGTCACCCGGGACAGGGGGCAGAACACTGAAGCTTTCTTT,CSVTRDRGQNTEAFF
TRBV12-3/TRBV12-4,NA,TRBJ2-6,few,TGTGCCAGCAGTGGGACCTCTGGGGCCAACGTCCTGACTTTC,CASSGTSGANVLTF
TRBV7-9,NA,TRBJ2-5,NA,TGTGCCAGCAGCGTCCAAACTCGGGTCGACCGGGAGACCCAGTACTTC,CASSVQTRVDRETQYF
TRBV7-7,NA,TRBJ2-1,NA,TGTGCTAGCAGCTTGGGTTGGGGCGACAATGAGCAGTTCTTC,CASSLGWGDNEQFF
TRBV7-9,NA,TRBJ2-5,NA,TGTGCCAGCAGCGAGGGTGCTTACCAAGAGACCCAGTACTTC,CASSEGAYQETQYF
TRBV2,NA,TRBJ2-5,NA,TGTGCCAGCAGCTACCCTCAGGGGCACCAAGAGACCCAGTACTTC,CASSYPQGHQETQYF
TRBV7-6,TRBD1,TRBJ1-2,NA,TGTGCCAGCAGCCGACCGTCGGGACAGGGGAACTATGGCTACACCTTC,CASSRPSGQGNYGYTF
TRBV6-5,TRBD1,TRBJ1-5,NA,TGTGCCAGCAGTCCGGGACAGGGGATCGATCAGCCCCAGCATTTT,CASSPGQGIDQPQHF
TRBV5-1,NA,TRBJ2-1,NA,TGCGCCAGCAGCTTGGACTTACCTAGGGACCAGCAGTTCTTC,CASSLDLPRDQQFF
TRBV29-1,TRBD1,TRBJ2-1,few,TGCAGTGTTGGACAGGGGGCGAATGAGCAGTTCTTC,CSVGQGANEQFF
TRBV12-3/TRBV12-4,TRBD2,TRBJ2-1,NA,TGTGCCAGCAGTTCTTTAGCGGGGAAGGCGCAGTTCTTC,CASSSLAGKAQFF
TRBV2,TRBD2,TRBJ2-1,NA,TGTGCCAGCAGTACCGGGACTAGCTTTGAGCAGTTCTTC,CASSTGTSFEQFF
TRBV20-1,NA,TRBJ2-1,NA,TGCAGTGCTCAGACAGTGGCCCTCTCCTACAATGAGCAGTTCTTC,CSAQTVALSYNEQFF
TRBV7-9,TRBD2,TRBJ2-3,NA,TGTGCCAGCAGCTTGGGGGTGACTAGCGGGGGGAACACAGATACGCAGTATTTT,CASSLGVTSGGNTDTQYF